These 19 T cell receptor beta chains were sequenced from one sample in a study of blood T cell repertoires in COVID-19. The repertoire was sequenced with immunoSEQ multiplex PCR; TCRdb's copy has only in-frame clones and lacks some. The sample has 170,000 or so clones, about 86% seen once. The sample comprised peripheral blood. Every receptor here comes from a young woman who had recovered from COVID-19.

The rearrangement joins TRBV27 to TRBJ2-7; tentative D call: TRBD2 (5 bases). The CDR3 loop spans 15 amino acids. Germline lookup yields CDR1 MNHEY and CDR2 SMNVEV (reference sequence). The V end lost 6 bases, the J end lost 3 bases, and 18 bases lay between the germline ends. The CDR3 loop reads CASSTSDGINYEQYF. The CDR3 DNA reads TGTGCCAGCAGCACCTCGGACGGGATAAACTACGAGCAGTACTTC.

In this sample, this clone turned up once. The genes are TRBV7-8 and TRBJ1-5; D is perhaps TRBD1 (6 bases). CDR3 size: 15 residues. V dropped 5 bases and J dropped 3 bases, with 14 bases sitting between them. CDR1 and CDR2 from the germline V gene are SGHVS and FQNEAQ. The CDR3 region has the DNA TGTGCCAGCAGCATCACAGGGAATAACAATCAGCCCCAGCATTTT. As protein: CASSITGNNNQPQHF.

The V call is TRBV6-2 or TRBV6-3, the J call TRBJ2-3; the match to TRBD2 covers 10 bases. V shed 0 bases and J 2 bases; nucleotides not matched to a gene: 5. Per germline, CDR1 MNHEY and CDR2 SVGEGT. CDR3 length equals 17 residues. The CDR3 region is CASSYSASGGITDTQYF. The CDR3 nucleotides read TGTGCCAGCAGTTACTCTGCTAGCGGGGGTATCACAGATACGCAGTATTTT.

This clone is a singleton in its sample. The CDR3 spells CASSPGTGVRETQYF. In nucleotides, the CDR3 is TGTGCCAGCAGCCCCGGAACAGGGGTTCGGGAGACCCAGTACTTC. This chain joins TRBV3-1 (or the pseudogene TRBV3-2) and TRBJ2-5; 7 bases are shared with TRBD1. CDR3 length: 15 amino acids. Germline V gives CDR1 LGHDT, CDR2 YNNKEL (reference sequence). V was pared by 4 bases and J by 5 bases, with 10 bases of the junction left unmatched.

The V gene is TRBV6-5, the J gene TRBJ1-5; TRBD1 matches at 9 bases. The CDR3 runs to 14 residues. Germline values: CDR1 MNHEY, CDR2 SVGAGI. J was trimmed by 6 bases and V by 6 bases; bases with no gene match: 6. The CDR3 nucleotides read TGTGCCAGCAGCGCGACAGGGGGTCGTCAGCCCCAGCATTTT. Translated: CASSATGGRQPQHF.

The chain is built from TRBV10-3 and TRBJ2-7; a possible D gene is TRBD2 (6 bases). CDR1 ENHRY and CDR2 SYGVKD come from the germline V gene. V lost 10 bases and J 6 bases, leaving 19 bases between the germline ends. The CDR3 totals 13 residues. The CDR3 DNA sequence: TGTGCCAGCCAGACAGAGGAGGGAGGCGAGCAGTACGTC. Protein sequence: CASQTEEGGEQYV.

V gene TRBV19 combines with J gene TRBJ1-5; tentative D call: TRBD1 (5 bases). The ends were cut back, 6 bases at V and 3 bases at J, with 18 bases in the middle. The germline V gene has CDR1 LNHDA and CDR2 SQIVND (reference sequence). The CDR3 sequence is 16 residues long. Written as DNA, the CDR3 is TGTGCCAGTAGGCCCCCGGGGGATAGGGCCAATCAGCCCCAGCATTTT. This encodes CASRPPGDRANQPQHF.

This clone was detected once. The chain carries TRBV3-1 (or the pseudogene TRBV3-2) and TRBJ2-7, with 7 bases identical to TRBD1. The CDR3 length is 14 residues. J was trimmed by 6 bases and V by 4 bases; bases with no gene match: 9. Germline V gene sequence: CDR1 LGHDT, CDR2 YNNKEL (reference sequence). The CDR3 sequence is CASSPGQHDPEQYV. CDR3 DNA: TGTGCCAGCAGCCCGGGACAGCATGATCCCGAGCAGTACGTC.

This chain uses TRBV4-3 with TRBJ2-2; 8 bases are shared with TRBD1. The V and J ends lost 4 bases and 3 bases, in that order; junction bases with no gene match: 4. Per the germline V gene, CDR1 is LGHNA and CDR2 is YSLEER. The CDR3 has 15 residues. The CDR3 loop is CASSPRTGHTGELFF. The CDR3 DNA follows: TGCGCCAGCAGCCCGCGGACAGGGCACACCGGGGAGCTGTTTTTT.

The chain links TRBV30 to TRBJ2-7, with a possible D match to TRBD2 (5 bases). Trimming removed 1 base from V and 2 bases from J, with 9 bases in between. The CDR3 contains 13 residues. Germline CDR1 and CDR2: GTSNPN and SVGIG (reference sequence). The CDR3 DNA follows: TGTGCCTGGAGTGCCTCACTAGCCTACGAGCAGTACGTC. This codes for CAWSASLAYEQYV.

This rearrangement joins TRBV3-1 (or the pseudogene TRBV3-2) to TRBJ1-5, with TRBD1 matching 8 bases. The V gene end was trimmed by 2 bases and the J gene end by 3 bases; junction bases not matched to a gene: 6. Germline V gene lookup returns CDR1 LGHDT and CDR2 YNNKEL (reference sequence). CDR3 length: 16 amino acids. CDR3 sequence reads: CASSQTGTGANQPQHF. The CDR3 DNA reads TGTGCCAGCAGCCAAACCGGGACAGGAGCCAATCAGCCCCAGCATTTT.

The chain recombines TRBV25-1 with TRBJ1-1; D unclear. The germline gives CDR1 MGHDK, CDR2 SYGVNS. Trimming removed 8 bases from V and 6 bases from J, with 10 bases in between. This CDR3 region has 11 residues. This CDR3 is CASSQDSEAFF. DNA for the CDR3: TGTGCCAGCTCTCAGGATTCTGAAGCTTTCTTT.

The chain uses TRBV11-3 and TRBJ2-1; TRBD2 matches 11 bases. Germline loops: CDR1 SGHNT, CDR2 YENEEA. There are 18 residues in the CDR3. Trimming cost V 0 bases and J 6 bases; bases outside gene matches: 10. CDR3 DNA: TGTGCCAGCAGCTTAGATGTAGCGGGAGGGCCGGTCTTCAATGAGCAGTTCTTC. It specifies CASSLDVAGGPVFNEQFF.

The chain couples TRBV7-6 to TRBJ1-3, with 7 positions matching TRBD1. V trimming: 3 bases; J trimming: 4 bases; junction bases outside the gene matches: 3. CDR3 length equals 14 residues. Germline CDR1 SGHVS, CDR2 FNYEAQ. CDR3 nucleotides: TGTGCCAGCAGCTTGACAGGGCGGGGAAACACCATATATTTT. This encodes CASSLTGRGNTIYF.

Concerning this clone: The same CDR3 can be traced to other DNA sequences in this sample. The CDR3 is CASSLGRDYGYTF. DNA of the CDR3: TGCGCCAGCAGCTTGGGACGGGATTATGGCTACACCTTC. This sequence joins TRBV5-1 and TRBJ1-2; D remains unclear. The CDR3 totals 13 residues. Germline-derived CDR1 and CDR2 are SGHRS and YFSETQ. Between the trimmed V and J ends, which lost 0 bases and 5 bases, there was a span of 8 bases.

This clone occurred a few times. V usage is TRBV7-9 and J usage is TRBJ1-4, with 8 bases fitting TRBD1. CDR1 SEHNR and CDR2 FQNEAQ come from the germline V gene (reference sequence). The CDR3 is made up of 16 amino acids. The V segment lost 5 bases and the J segment 4 bases; nucleotides outside the gene matches: 9. The CDR3 here is CASSPQGQVFNEKLFF. CDR3 sequence (DNA): TGTGCCAGCAGCCCCCAGGGACAGGTTTTTAATGAAAAACTGTTTTTT. The entire variable domain, with the rest obtained from reference TRBV7-9 and TRBJ1-4, is as follows: DTGVSQNPRHKITKRGQNVTFRCDPISEHNRLYWYRQTLGQGPEFLTYFQNEAQLEKSRLLSDRFSAERPKGSFSTLEIQRTEQGDSAMYLCASSPQGQVFNEKLFFGSGTQLSVL.

This sequence joins TRBV6-6 and TRBJ2-7, with D perhaps matching TRBD1 (5 bases). V gave up 2 bases and J gave up 3 bases, with 17 bases separating them. Germline CDR1 reads MNHNY; CDR2 reads SVGAGI (reference sequence). This CDR3 comprises 16 residues. CDR3 nucleotides: TGTGCCAGCAGTTACACCAACAGTTGGGGCAGCTACGAGCAGTACGTC. This translates into CASSYTNSWGSYEQYV.

This clone was detected only once. V gene TRBV9 combines with J gene TRBJ2-7; a possible D gene is TRBD2 (5 bases). The length of the CDR3 is 14 residues. The ends were cut back, 1 base at V and 2 bases at J, with 10 bases in the middle. Germline V CDR1 and CDR2: SGDLS, YYNGEE. The CDR3 sequence: CASSVTHGTYEQYF. CDR3 coding DNA: TGTGCCAGCAGCGTAACGCACGGGACCTACGAGCAGTACTTC.

The V gene is TRBV29-1, the J gene TRBJ1-1; the match to TRBD1 covers 8 bases. V was pared by 7 bases and J by 4 bases, with 8 bases of the junction left unmatched. The CDR3 has 13 amino acids. Germline CDR1 SQVTM, CDR2 ANQGSEA. In DNA form, the CDR3 reads TGCAGCGCCCTGAGGGACAGGACCACTGAAGCTTTCTTT. Translating gives CSALRDRTTEAFF.